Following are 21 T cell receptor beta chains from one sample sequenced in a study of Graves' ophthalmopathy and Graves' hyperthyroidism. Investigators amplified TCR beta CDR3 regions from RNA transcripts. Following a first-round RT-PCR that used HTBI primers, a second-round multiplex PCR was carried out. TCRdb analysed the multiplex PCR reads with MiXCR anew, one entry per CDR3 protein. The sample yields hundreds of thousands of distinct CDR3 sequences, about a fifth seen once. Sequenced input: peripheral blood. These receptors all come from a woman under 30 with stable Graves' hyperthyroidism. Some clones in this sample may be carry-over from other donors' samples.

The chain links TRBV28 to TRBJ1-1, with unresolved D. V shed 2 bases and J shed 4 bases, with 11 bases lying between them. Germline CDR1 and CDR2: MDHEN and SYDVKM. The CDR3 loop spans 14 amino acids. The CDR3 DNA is TGTGCCAGCAGTTTACAGGTACGGAGCACTGAAGCTTTCTTT. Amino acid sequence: CASSLQVRSTEAFF.

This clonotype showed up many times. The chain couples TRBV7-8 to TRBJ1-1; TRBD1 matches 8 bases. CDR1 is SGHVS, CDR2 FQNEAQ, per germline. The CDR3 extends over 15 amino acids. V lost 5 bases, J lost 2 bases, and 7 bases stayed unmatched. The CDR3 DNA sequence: TGTGCCAGCAGCCCGAGGACAGGGCTCAACACTGAAGCTTTCTTT. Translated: CASSPRTGLNTEAFF. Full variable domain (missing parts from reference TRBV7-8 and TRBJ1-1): GAGVSQSPRYKVAKRGQDVALRCDPISGHVSLFWYQQALGQGPEFLTYFQNEAQLDKSGLPSDRFFAERPEGSVSTLKIQRTQQEDSAVYLCASSPRTGLNTEAFFGQGTRLTVV.

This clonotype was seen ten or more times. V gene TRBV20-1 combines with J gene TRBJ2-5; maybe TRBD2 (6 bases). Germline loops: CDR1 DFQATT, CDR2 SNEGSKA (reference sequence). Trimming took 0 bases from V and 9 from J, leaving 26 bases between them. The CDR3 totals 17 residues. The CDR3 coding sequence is TGCAGTGCTAGAGATCCCCCCGGGGGAGCCGTAGGTGAGGCCCAGTACTTC. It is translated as CSARDPPGGAVGEAQYF.

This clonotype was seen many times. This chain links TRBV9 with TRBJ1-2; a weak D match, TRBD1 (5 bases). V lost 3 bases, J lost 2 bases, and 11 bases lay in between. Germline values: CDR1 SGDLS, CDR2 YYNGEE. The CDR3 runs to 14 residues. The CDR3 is CASSDRDYNYGYTF. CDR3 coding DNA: TGTGCCAGCAGCGACCGGGACTACAACTATGGCTACACCTTC.

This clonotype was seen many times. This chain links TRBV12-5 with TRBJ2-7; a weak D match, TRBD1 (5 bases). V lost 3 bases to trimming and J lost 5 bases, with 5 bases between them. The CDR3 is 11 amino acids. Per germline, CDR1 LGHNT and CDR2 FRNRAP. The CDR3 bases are TGTGCTAGTGGTTTAGGGGACGAGCAGTACTTC. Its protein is CASGLGDEQYF.

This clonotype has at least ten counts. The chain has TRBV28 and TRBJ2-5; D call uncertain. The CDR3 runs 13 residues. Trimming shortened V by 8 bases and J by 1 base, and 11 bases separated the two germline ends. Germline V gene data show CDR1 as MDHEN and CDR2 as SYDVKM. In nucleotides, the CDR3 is TGTGCCAGCGTCGACGCCGGCCAAGAGACCCAGTACTTC. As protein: CASVDAGQETQYF.

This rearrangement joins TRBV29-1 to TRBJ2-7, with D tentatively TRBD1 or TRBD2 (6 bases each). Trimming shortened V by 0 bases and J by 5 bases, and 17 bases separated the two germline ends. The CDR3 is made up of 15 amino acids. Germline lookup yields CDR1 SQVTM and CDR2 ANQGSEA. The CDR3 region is CSVEDLGRGLDEQYF. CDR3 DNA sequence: TGCAGCGTTGAAGATCTGGGCAGGGGACTCGACGAGCAGTACTTC.

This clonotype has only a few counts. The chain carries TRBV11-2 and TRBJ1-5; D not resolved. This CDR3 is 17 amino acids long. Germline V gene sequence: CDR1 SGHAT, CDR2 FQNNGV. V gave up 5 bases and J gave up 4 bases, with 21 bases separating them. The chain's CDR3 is CASSPSWASSLNQPQHF. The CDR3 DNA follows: TGTGCCAGCAGCCCTTCTTGGGCATCTTCCCTTAATCAGCCCCAGCATTTT. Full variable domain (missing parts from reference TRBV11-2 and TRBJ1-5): EAGVAQSPRYKIIEKRQSVAFWCNPISGHATLYWYQQILGQGPKLLIQFQNNGVVDDSQLPKDRFSAERLKGVDSTLKIQPAKLEDSAVYLCASSPSWASSLNQPQHFGDGTRLSIL.

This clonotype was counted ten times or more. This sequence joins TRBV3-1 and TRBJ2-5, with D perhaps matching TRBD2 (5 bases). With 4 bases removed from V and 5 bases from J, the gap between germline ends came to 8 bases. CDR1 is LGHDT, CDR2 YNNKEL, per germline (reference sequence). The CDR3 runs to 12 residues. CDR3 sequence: CASSRAGETQYF. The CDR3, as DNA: TGTGCCAGCAGCCGGGCGGGTGAGACCCAGTACTTC.

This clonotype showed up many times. DNA of the CDR3: TGTGCCAGCAGTCCTCCCTGGGACAGTGCCTACGAGCAGTACTTC. This encodes CASSPPWDSAYEQYF. The chain has TRBV7-3 and TRBJ2-7, with 7 positions matching TRBD1. The ends lost 6 bases at V and 2 bases at J; junction bases unmatched: 10. The CDR3 is 15 amino acids. CDR1 is SGHTA and CDR2 is FQGTGA in the germline V gene.

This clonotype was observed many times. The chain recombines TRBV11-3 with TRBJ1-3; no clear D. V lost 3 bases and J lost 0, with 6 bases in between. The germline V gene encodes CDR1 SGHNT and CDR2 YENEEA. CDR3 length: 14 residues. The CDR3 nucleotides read TGTGCCAGCAGCTTTTCCCACTCTGGAAACACCATATATTTT. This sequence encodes CASSFSHSGNTIYF.

The CDR3 protein is CASTGRDYLYEQYF. Here the CDR3 DNA reads TGTGCCAGCACAGGCCGGGACTACCTCTACGAGCAGTACTTC. The rearrangement uses TRBV6-1 and TRBJ2-7, with 7 bases matching TRBD2. CDR1 and CDR2 (germline): MNHNS, SASEGT. Trimming cost V 7 bases and J 3 bases; bases outside gene matches: 9. There are 14 residues in the CDR3.

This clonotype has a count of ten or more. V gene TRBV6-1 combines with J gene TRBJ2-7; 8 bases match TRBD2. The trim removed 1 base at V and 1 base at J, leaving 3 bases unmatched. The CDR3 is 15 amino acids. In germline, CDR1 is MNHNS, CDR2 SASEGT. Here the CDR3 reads CASSEEGLVSYEQYF. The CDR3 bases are TGTGCCAGCAGTGAAGAGGGACTAGTATCCTACGAGCAGTACTTC.

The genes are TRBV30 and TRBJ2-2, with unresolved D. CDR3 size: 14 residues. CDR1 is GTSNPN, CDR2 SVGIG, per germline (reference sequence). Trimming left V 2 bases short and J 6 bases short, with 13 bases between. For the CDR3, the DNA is TGTGCCTGGAGTCTCGAGCTCCCACCCGGGGAGCTGTTTTTT. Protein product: CAWSLELPPGELFF.

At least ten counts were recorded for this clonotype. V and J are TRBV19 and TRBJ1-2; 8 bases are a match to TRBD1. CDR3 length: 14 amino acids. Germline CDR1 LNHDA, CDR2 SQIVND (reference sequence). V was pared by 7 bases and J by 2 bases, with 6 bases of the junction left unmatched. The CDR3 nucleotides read TGTGCCAGTATCGAGCAGGGGGCGAACTATGGCTACACCTTC. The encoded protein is CASIEQGANYGYTF.

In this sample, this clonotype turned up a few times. This CDR3 reads CASSLRAAYNSPLHF. The CDR3 coding sequence is TGTGCCAGCAGCCTCCGCGCCGCCTATAATTCACCCCTCCACTTT. The chain combines TRBV11-2 with TRBJ1-6; D is uncertain. The germline V and J ends were trimmed by 5 bases and 2 bases, with 10 bases remaining between them. The CDR3 has 15 residues. Germline CDR1 reads SGHAT; CDR2 reads FQNNGV.

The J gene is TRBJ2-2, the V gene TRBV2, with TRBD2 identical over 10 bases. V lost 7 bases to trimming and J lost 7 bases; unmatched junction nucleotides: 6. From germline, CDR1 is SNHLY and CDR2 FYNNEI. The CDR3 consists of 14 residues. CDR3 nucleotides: TGTGCCAGCACCTCGGGACTAGCGTTCGGGGAGCTGTTTTTT. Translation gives CASTSGLAFGELFF.

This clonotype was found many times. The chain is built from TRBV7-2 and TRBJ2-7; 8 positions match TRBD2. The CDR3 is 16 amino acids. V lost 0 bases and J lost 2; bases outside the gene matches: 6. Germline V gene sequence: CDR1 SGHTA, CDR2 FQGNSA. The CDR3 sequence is CASSLAGREGTYEQYF. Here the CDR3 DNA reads TGTGCCAGCAGCTTAGCGGGACGGGAGGGGACCTACGAGCAGTACTTC.

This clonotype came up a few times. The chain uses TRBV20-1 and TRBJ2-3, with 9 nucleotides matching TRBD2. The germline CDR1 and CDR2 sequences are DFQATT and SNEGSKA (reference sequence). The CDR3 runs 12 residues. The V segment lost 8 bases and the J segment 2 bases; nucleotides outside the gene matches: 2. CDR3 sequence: CSLAGLTDTQYF. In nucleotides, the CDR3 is TGCAGTCTAGCGGGGCTCACAGATACGCAGTATTTT.

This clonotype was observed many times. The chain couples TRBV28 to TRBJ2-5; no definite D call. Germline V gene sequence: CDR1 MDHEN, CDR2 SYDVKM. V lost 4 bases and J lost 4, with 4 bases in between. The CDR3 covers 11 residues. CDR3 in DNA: TGTGCCAGCAGTTCCCCAGAGACCCAGTACTTC. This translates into CASSSPETQYF.

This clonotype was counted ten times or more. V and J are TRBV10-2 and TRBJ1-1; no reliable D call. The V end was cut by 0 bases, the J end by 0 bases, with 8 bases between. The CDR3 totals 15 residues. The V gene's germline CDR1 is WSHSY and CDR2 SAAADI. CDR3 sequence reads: CASSESGSLNTEAFF. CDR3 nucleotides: TGCGCCAGCAGTGAGTCGGGCAGTTTGAACACTGAAGCTTTCTTT.